This TCR beta chain appears in the sequencing data of a study of cytomegalovirus exposure and HLA in healthy donors. Whole-study context: For the 300 to 400 genotyped donors, 65% to 90% fell within the Caucasian-associated ancestry cluster. Study-wide findings and caveats: While the bulk of TCR sequences proved rare, some public TCRs turned up in many donors. According to a later analysis, donors in an Asian-associated ancestry cluster reportedly had fewer N-insertions than the approximately 730-donor mean.

Regarding this clone: Its antigen is still unknown.

With 60 Vbeta and 13 Jbeta primers, the PCR was carried out. TCRdb's table, derived via immunoSEQ multiplex PCR, lists solely in-frame clones and lacks some. The table includes 160,000 or so clones, about 80% detected once. The source material was PBMCs. This receptor was taken from a woman aged 35 to 49 in good health and CMV-seronegative.

CDR3 in DNA: TGTGCCAGCAGCTTTCGGACAGTCAGTGAAAAACTGTTTTTT. It specifies CASSFRTVSEKLFF. The chain combines TRBV7-9 with TRBJ1-4, with a weak D call TRBD1 (6 bases). V was cut by 3 bases and J by 7 bases, with 12 bases left in between. The CDR3 has 14 amino acids. Germline V gene data show CDR1 as SEHNR and CDR2 as FQNEAQ (reference sequence).